This T cell receptor beta chain was recovered during a study of T cell changes during pregnancy in multiple sclerosis. Sequenced by immunoSEQ multiplex PCR; TCRdb stores in-frame clones only, minus some. The data hold tens of thousands of clones, with approximately 90% observed a single time. CDR1 is SGHDT and CDR2 is YYEEEE in the germline V gene. Trimming removed 4 bases at V and 5 bases at J, with 22 bases between. The CDR3 is 16 amino acids. This receptor was obtained from a female donor with multiple sclerosis, enrolled in a pregnancy study. The sample in question was CD8+ T cells from peripheral blood mononuclear cells, obtained in the second trimester of pregnancy. The chain is built from TRBV5-6 and TRBJ2-7; TRBD1 might be the D (6 bases). The CDR3 nucleotides read TGTGCCAGCAGCCCCGACCCGGACAGTTTTCTAAACGAGCAGTACTTC. It yields the protein CASSPDPDSFLNEQYF. Full variable domain (outside the CDR3, taken from reference TRBV5-6 and TRBJ2-7): DAGVTQSPTHLIKTRGQQVTLRCSPKSGHDTVSWYQQALGQGPQFIFQYYEEEERQRGNFPDRFSGHQFPNYSSELNVNALLLGDSALYLCASSPDPDSFLNEQYFGPGTRLTVT.